Following are 2 T cell receptor beta chains from one sample sequenced in a study of persistence of HIV-infected CD4 T cells. Antigens of these TCRs are unknown. This nonspecific control used anti-CD3/anti-CD28 bead stimulation of CD4+ T cells. CD4+ T cells upregulating both CD40 ligand and CD69 were sorted as responding cells. The libraries were made with immunoSEQ version 4 in survey mode. Sequenced by immunoSEQ multiplex PCR; TCRdb stores in-frame clones only, minus some. Here the sample spans over 35,000 clones, about 89% being singletons. The sequenced sample was CD4+ T cells sorted from PBMCs after approximately 20-hour stimulation, obtained from a patient who received antiretroviral therapy. The receptors come from an adult man with HIV who was CMV-seropositive.

The chain employs TRBV19 and TRBJ2-3; D ambiguous. V was clipped by 3 bases and J by 1 base, with 8 bases between them. This CDR3 is 14 amino acids long. The germline gives CDR1 LNHDA, CDR2 SQIVND (reference sequence). The CDR3 protein is CASSILGRTDTQYF. In nucleotides, the CDR3 is TGTGCCAGTAGTATCCTCGGACGCACAGATACGCAGTATTTT.

The gene calls are TRBV4-1 and TRBJ1-2; D possibly corresponds to TRBD1 (6 bases). Germline CDR1 is MGHRA and CDR2 is YSYEKL. The V gene lost 0 bases and the J gene lost 10 bases, with 12 bases spanning the gap. This CDR3 is 13 amino acids long. CDR3 residues: CASSQENRAAYTF. The CDR3 coding sequence is TGCGCCAGCAGCCAAGAAAACAGGGCGGCCTACACCTTC.